This is a list of T cell receptor beta chains from one sample in a study of blood T cell repertoires in COVID-19. The assay was immunoSEQ multiplex PCR, and TCRdb's table has in-frame clones only and misses some. The sample contains hundreds of thousands of clones, 85% to 90% of which appear only once. Sequencing was performed on peripheral blood. Receptors were obtained from a man between 70 and 80 years old with acute or convalescent COVID-19. CDR3s include the opening cysteine and the closing phenylalanine or tryptophan. The order of the fields is D gene, J gene, V gene, clone size, CDR3 DNA, CDR3 protein. The D gene is left open where the match is weak. Clone size is not always given. Where it is, it says once, few, many or a class for expanded clones.

D: TRBD1
J: TRBJ1-6
V: TRBV18
size: .
DNA: TGTGCCAGCTCACCACAGGGGGCAAGTAATAATTCACCCCTCCACTTT
CDR3: CASSPQGASNNSPLHF

D: .
J: TRBJ2-7
V: TRBV5-6
size: .
DNA: TGTGCCAGCAGCCTAGCGCGCGAGCAGTACTTC
CDR3: CASSLAREQYF

D: TRBD2
J: TRBJ2-3
V: TRBV9
size: .
DNA: TGTGCCAGCAGCGTACGAGGGAGCGGGGGGATCACAGATACGCAGTATTTT
CDR3: CASSVRGSGGITDTQYF

D: .
J: TRBJ1-2
V: TRBV5-1
size: .
DNA: TGCGCCAGCAGCTTGGACGGACAGCAATATTATGGCTACACCTTC
CDR3: CASSLDGQQYYGYTF

D: .
J: TRBJ1-3
V: TRBV5-1
size: once
DNA: TGCGCCAGCAGCTTGGCGGCAGGGCTCTCTGGAAACACCATATATTTT
CDR3: CASSLAAGLSGNTIYF

D: .
J: TRBJ1-3
V: TRBV6-5
size: .
DNA: TGTGCCAGCAGTTATTCCCCAGGGGTTTCTGGAAACACCATATATTTT
CDR3: CASSYSPGVSGNTIYF

D: TRBD1
J: TRBJ1-6
V: TRBV6-5
size: few
DNA: TGTGCCAGCAGCCGAACACAGGGGGCGACGTCACCCCTCCACTTT
CDR3: CASSRTQGATSPLHF

D: .
J: TRBJ2-2
V: TRBV19
size: .
DNA: TGTGCCAGTAGTACGCCCTCGGTCTGGAACACCGGGGAGCTGTTTTTT
CDR3: CASSTPSVWNTGELFF

D: TRBD1
J: TRBJ2-2
V: TRBV10-1
size: .
DNA: TGCGCCAGCAAAGGGGGCCTCCGGGAGCTGTTTTTT
CDR3: CASKGGLRELFF

D: TRBD2
J: TRBJ2-5
V: TRBV7-3
size: .
DNA: TGTGCCAGCAGCTTTAGCGGGGGGACCCAAGAGACCCAGTACTTC
CDR3: CASSFSGGTQETQYF

D: TRBD1
J: TRBJ1-5
V: TRBV19
size: .
DNA: TGTGCCAGTAGTCCCTATCGACAGGGATCAGGCAATCAGCCCCAGCATTTT
CDR3: CASSPYRQGSGNQPQHF

D: .
J: TRBJ2-1
V: TRBV6-2/TRBV6-3
size: .
DNA: TGTGCCAGCACCCCTCTCCGGGGGAAAACTGTCTCCTACAATGAGCAGTTCTTC
CDR3: CASTPLRGKTVSYNEQFF

D: TRBD2
J: TRBJ2-7
V: TRBV10-2
size: .
DNA: TGCGCCACCCGAGGCCTAGCGGAGGGAGCCTACGAGCAGTACTTC
CDR3: CATRGLAEGAYEQYF

D: TRBD2
J: TRBJ2-2
V: TRBV2
size: .
DNA: TGTGCCAGCAGTGTTCGGACTAGCGGGGGGGCCCTGTTTTTT
CDR3: CASSVRTSGGALFF

D: TRBD2
J: TRBJ2-3
V: TRBV24-1
size: .
DNA: TGTGCCACCAGTGAACGGACTAGCGGGACCGATACGCAGTATTTT
CDR3: CATSERTSGTDTQYF

D: TRBD1
J: TRBJ1-5
V: TRBV9
size: .
DNA: TGTGCCAGCAGCGCGGGACAGGGGAGGAATCAGCCCCAGCATTTT
CDR3: CASSAGQGRNQPQHF

D: TRBD2
J: TRBJ2-2
V: TRBV11-2
size: .
DNA: TGTGCCAGCAGCCCGTCGAATGGCGGGGGTAAAAAGAAGAAGCTGTTTTTT
CDR3: CASSPSNGGGKKKKLFF

D: TRBD1
J: TRBJ1-2
V: TRBV7-2
size: .
DNA: TGTGCCAGCAGCTCCTCAGGGGGCGCCTATGGCTACACCTTC
CDR3: CASSSSGGAYGYTF

D: .
J: TRBJ2-7
V: TRBV19
size: once
DNA: TGTGCCAGTAGTATAGATGCGGGACCGCTGGAGCAGTACTTC
CDR3: CASSIDAGPLEQYF

D: .
J: TRBJ2-1
V: TRBV27
size: .
DNA: TGTGCCAGCAGTGCCACAGAGTACAATGAGCAGTTCTTC
CDR3: CASSATEYNEQFF

D: .
J: TRBJ1-2
V: TRBV12-3/TRBV12-4
size: .
DNA: TGTGCCAGCAGTTTAAAAGCATATGGCTACACCTTC
CDR3: CASSLKAYGYTF

D: TRBD1
J: TRBJ2-1
V: TRBV7-7
size: .
DNA: TGTGCCAGCAGCTCCGGGACAGGGCGACACAATGAGCAGTTCTTC
CDR3: CASSSGTGRHNEQFF

D: TRBD1
J: TRBJ2-1
V: TRBV19
size: few
DNA: TGTGCCAGTAGTATGCTGTTTCTGGACAGGGGCAACAATGAGCAGTTCTTC
CDR3: CASSMLFLDRGNNEQFF

D: .
J: TRBJ1-1
V: TRBV6-5
size: .
DNA: TGTGCCAGCAGCCTAGACAGGATGAACACTGAAGCTTTCTTT
CDR3: CASSLDRMNTEAFF